This TCR beta chain derives from a study of OX40 agonist ivuxolimab in advanced cancers. Describing the broader study: Ivuxolimab, which targeted the costimulatory receptor OX40 (CD134), was an agonistic, fully human IgG2 monoclonal antibody. Intravenous ivuxolimab was administered to patients every 2 weeks at six dose levels: 0.01, 0.1, 0.3, 1.5, 3 and 10 mg/kg. Of the approximately 54 dose-escalation patients, hepatocellular carcinoma was present in 19, melanoma in roughly 15, renal cell carcinoma in 9 and head and neck cancer in 9. The dose-escalation cohort was roughly 83% male with a mean age of about 60 years, ranging from about 20 to 80. Patients were allowed to have had prior anti-PD-1, anti-PD-L1 or anti-CTLA-4 therapy, and roughly 40% of the dose-escalation patients had previously received checkpoint inhibitors. Three dose-escalation patients achieved partial responses, one with hepatocellular carcinoma and two with cutaneous melanoma. The point of sequencing TCRbeta in the periphery was to test whether ivuxolimab changed TCR sequence diversity and drove clonal T-cell expansion. The paper covers the monotherapy dose-escalation part of the phase I ivuxolimab trial, which included N ≈ 50 patients.

Genomic DNA was extracted from sorted cells for sequencing of the TCRbeta CDR3 region. TCRbeta CDR3 regions were sequenced using the immunoSEQ Assay. The immuneACCESS repertoire file appears here via TCRdb, limited to in-frame rearrangements. These files lack a portion of the clones; in checked studies, under half of the deficit traces to unresolved V genes, and the cause of the others is not known. The table for this sample lists roughly 100,000 clones; under 95% of them were counted only once. 0.7% to 1% of the sample comes from the top ten. The trial excluded patients who had a history of autoimmune disease or were on systemic immunosuppression. Peripheral blood for TCR sequencing was collected from all dose cohorts at baseline, on cycle 4 day 1, and on cycle 7 day 1. The samples were taken from a phase I, first-in-human, multicenter, open-label dose-escalation trial of ivuxolimab. Adults with locally advanced or metastatic melanoma, renal cell, hepatocellular, or head and neck squamous cell carcinoma were enrolled in the trial. Before TCR sequencing, CD4+ T cells and CD8+ T cells from peripheral blood were sorted into separate populations.

The germline V gene gives CDR1 as SGHDN and CDR2 as FVKESK. The CDR3 runs 15 amino acids, cysteine and phenylalanine included. Only the CDR3 region is kept as DNA, spanning 45 bases read in frame from base 1. A distance of 7 bases separates the germline ends of V and J, which lose 4 bases and 0 bases respectively. What the authors observed across the whole study: After ivuxolimab, expanded clones were on average more numerous among CD8+ T cells than among CD4+ T cells. Low levels of normalized T-cell clonal expansion were also seen in some nonresponding patients. In partial responders in the 0.1-3.0 mg/kg groups, normalized peripheral clonal expansion was found to be among the lowest, especially among CD8+ T cells. The antigen specificity of the clonally expanded peripheral T cells was not determined. At doses of 0.1 to 3.0 mg/kg, clonal expansion of both CD4+ and CD8+ T cells in blood was seen between baseline and week 6.

On this clone itself: Its recognized antigen is unknown. No per-base quality is available; no much larger clone lies one base away.

The receptor chain draws on TRBV14 and TRBJ2-6; no confident D gene assignment can be made. Sequenced here: CD4+ or CD8+ T cells sorted from blood, sampled in a trial of the OX40 agonist ivuxolimab. The receptor comes from an adult with an advanced solid tumor such as melanoma, head and neck, liver or kidney cancer. In nucleotides, the sequence is TGTGCCAGCAGCCCTCTTTTCTCTGGGGCCAACGTCCTGACTTTC. Its protein is CASSPLFSGANVLTF.